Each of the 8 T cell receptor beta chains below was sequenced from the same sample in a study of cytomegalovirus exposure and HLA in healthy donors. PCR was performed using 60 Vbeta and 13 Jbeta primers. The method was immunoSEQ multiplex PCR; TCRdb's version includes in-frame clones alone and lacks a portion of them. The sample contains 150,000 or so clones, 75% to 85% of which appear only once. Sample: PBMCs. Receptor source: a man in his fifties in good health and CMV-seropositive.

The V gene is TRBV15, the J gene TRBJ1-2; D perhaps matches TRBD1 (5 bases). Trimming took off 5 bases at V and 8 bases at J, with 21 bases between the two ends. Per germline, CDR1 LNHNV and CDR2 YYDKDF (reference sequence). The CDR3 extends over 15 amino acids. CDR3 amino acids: CATSVQGSILSGYTF. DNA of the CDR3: TGTGCCACCAGCGTCCAGGGTAGTATCCTAAGCGGCTACACCTTC.

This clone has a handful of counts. The CDR3 DNA is TGTGCCAGTATATCCCGTTCGTTAAACTATGGCTACACCTTC. Translated: CASISRSLNYGYTF. The chain recombines TRBV19 with TRBJ1-2; D is ambiguous. Trimming shortened V by 7 bases and J by 2 bases, and 14 bases separated the two germline ends. This CDR3 comprises 14 residues. Germline CDR1 reads LNHDA; CDR2 reads SQIVND (reference sequence).

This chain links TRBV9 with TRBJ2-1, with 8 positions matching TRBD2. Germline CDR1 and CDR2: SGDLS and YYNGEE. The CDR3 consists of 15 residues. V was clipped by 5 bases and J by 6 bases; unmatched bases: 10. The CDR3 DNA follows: TGTGCCAGCAGTCGAACTAGCGGTGCCAGCAATGAGCAGTTCTTC. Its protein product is CASSRTSGASNEQFF.

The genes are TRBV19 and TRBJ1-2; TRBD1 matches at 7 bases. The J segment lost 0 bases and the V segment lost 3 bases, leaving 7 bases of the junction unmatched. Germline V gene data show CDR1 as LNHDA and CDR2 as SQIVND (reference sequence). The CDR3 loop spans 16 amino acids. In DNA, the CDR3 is TGTGCCAGTAGTATTGGGGGACAGAAAGCTAACTATGGCTACACCTTC. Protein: CASSIGGQKANYGYTF.

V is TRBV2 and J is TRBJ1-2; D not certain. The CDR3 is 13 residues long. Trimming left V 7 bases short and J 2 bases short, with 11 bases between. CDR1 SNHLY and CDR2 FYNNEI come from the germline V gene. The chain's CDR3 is CASNQALNYGYTF. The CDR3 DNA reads TGTGCCAGCAATCAGGCTTTAAACTATGGCTACACCTTC.

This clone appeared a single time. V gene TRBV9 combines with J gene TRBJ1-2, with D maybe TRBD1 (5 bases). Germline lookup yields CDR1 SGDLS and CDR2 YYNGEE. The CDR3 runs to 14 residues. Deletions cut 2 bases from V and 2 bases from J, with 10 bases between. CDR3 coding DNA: TGTGCCAGCAGCGTGCTGACAGAGAACTATGGCTACACCTTC. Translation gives CASSVLTENYGYTF.

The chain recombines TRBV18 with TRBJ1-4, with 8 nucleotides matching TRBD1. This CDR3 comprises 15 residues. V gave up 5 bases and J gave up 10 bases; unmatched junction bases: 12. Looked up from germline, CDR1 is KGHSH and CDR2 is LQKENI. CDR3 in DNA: TGTGCCAGCTCATCAGGACAGGGAGGGACGGGAAAACTGTTTTTT. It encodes CASSSGQGGTGKLFF.

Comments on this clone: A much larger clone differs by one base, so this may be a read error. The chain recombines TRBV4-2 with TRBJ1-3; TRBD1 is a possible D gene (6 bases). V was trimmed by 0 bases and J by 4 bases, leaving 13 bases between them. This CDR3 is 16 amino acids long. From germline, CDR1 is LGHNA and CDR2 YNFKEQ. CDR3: CASSQDEAGVGNTIYF. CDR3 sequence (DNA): TGTGCCAGCAGCCAAGATGAGGCAGGGGTGGGAAACACCATATATTTT.